The present TCR beta chain was sequenced within a study of a mutant IDH1 vaccine in newly diagnosed glioma listed by TCRdb under 2021. General notes on the study: Patients received eight vaccinations in weeks 1, 3, 5, 7, 11, 15, 19 and 23, corresponding to visits V03 through V10. Vaccination started 4-6 weeks after radiotherapy alone, or was given together with temozolomide cycles in the groups whose treatment included chemotherapy. Six visits were used for peripheral blood collection: V03 (baseline), V05, V07, V10, V12 and V13. Of the 25 to 35 patients who were treated, around 62% were male and about 40% were female, and the mean age was around 40 years. Prior to enrollment, patients had been given standard therapy consisting of radiotherapy alone, temozolomide alone, or radiochemotherapy with temozolomide, with the combination given to most patients. For exploratory analyses, fewer than 30 treated patients had longitudinal TCRB deep sequencing done wherever samples were available.

Germline trimming: 6 bases from V, 4 bases from J; junction bases outside gene matches: 6. Its CDR3 holds 14 amino acids, cysteine through phenylalanine. The sequence is cut down to CDR3 DNA, 42 bases in frame from base 1. CDR1 and CDR2 are drawn from the germline V gene: SNHLY, FYNNEI. Comment on this clone: No cognate antigen has been identified for it. Base qualities are missing; no much larger clone stands one base away.

The investigation overall reported the following: Pseudoprogression appeared unrelated to alterations in the top peripheral T cell clonotypes detected by TCRB sequencing. Immune responses induced by the vaccine were seen in around 93% of patients across multiple MHC alleles. It was noted by the authors that analyses of patient blood samples could not be reproduced owing to sample limitations. Availability determined which PBMC samples were chosen for TCRB deep sequencing.

The library was built by means of the immunoSEQ multiplex PCR assay. Rearranged TCR beta chain sequences were amplified using the hsTCRB Kit according to the manufacturer's protocol. An Illumina MiSeq was used to sequence the TCRB libraries. Per the authors' processing: The kit vendor's proprietary platform handled demultiplexing, trimming and gene mapping. Not all clones reach the TCRdb copy of this immuneACCESS table, which keeps in-frame sequences only. Checked studies attribute under half of the gap to unresolved V genes and leave the rest unexplained. Clone size and the V and J calls come from that table; the DNA yielded D and trimming. Here the sample has more than 35,000 clones; approximately 85% occur a single time. Around 1.7% of the sample is held by the ten biggest clonotypes. Per the publication, the time point label means: week 5, during vaccination. Each vaccine dose, consisting of 300 ug of a 20-mer mutant IDH1 peptide in Montanide, was administered subcutaneously with topical imiquimod. Newly diagnosed WHO grade 3 or 4 IDH1-mutant astrocytomas showing loss of nuclear ATRX were present in the donors. The samples were drawn from NOA16, a multicentre, single-arm, open-label phase I trial in Germany that tested a mutant IDH1 peptide vaccine in humans for the first time. Genomic DNA for TCRB sequencing was extracted from EDTA blood using the DNeasy Blood and Tissue Kit.

The sequence came from a man between 40 and 49 years old with glioma. The sample consisted of PBMCs, taken from a glioma patient whose treatment included an IDH1 peptide vaccine. The chain uses TRBV2 and TRBJ2-3, and 8 junction bases match TRBD2. The nucleotide sequence reads as follows: TGTGCCAGCAGACCAGGGACTAGTGCAGATACGCAGTATTTT. Its protein reads: CASRPGTSADTQYF.